Sequencing of this TCR beta chain was carried out in a study of response to subunit inactivated influenza vaccine. TCRdb recomputed calls from the RT-PCR reads with MiXCR, one row per CDR3 protein. The repertoire holds about 570,000 distinct CDR3 sequences, with about 10% as singletons. This clonotype was counted many times. The CDR3 runs to 14 residues. Between the trimmed V and J ends, which lost 1 base and 3 bases, there was a span of 7 bases. Germline V gives CDR1 SEHNR, CDR2 FQNEAQ (reference sequence). This sample also appeared in a second study, on T cells expressing NK-cell markers. As that report states: The cDNA for TCR beta came from 5'RACE template switching with UMIs. The authors derived TCR beta repertoires from sorted CD3+CD56+NKG2C+, CD3+CD56+NKG2C- and CD3+CD56-NKG2C+ T cells. Restriction of the sorted population to alpha-beta TCR T cells was achieved in several experiments with an anti-gamma-delta TCR antibody. These clonotypes also led the CD3+CD56-NKG2C+ fraction in a few donors.

The chain joins TRBV7-9 to TRBJ2-1, with unresolved D. The source is a man aged 45-60 years who received an inactivated influenza vaccine. Source: PBMCs from blood, taken on the day of vaccination. CDR3 nucleotides: TGTGCCAGCAGCTTAGATTTGAGCTACAATGAGCAGTTCTTC. Translating it yields CASSLDLSYNEQFF.